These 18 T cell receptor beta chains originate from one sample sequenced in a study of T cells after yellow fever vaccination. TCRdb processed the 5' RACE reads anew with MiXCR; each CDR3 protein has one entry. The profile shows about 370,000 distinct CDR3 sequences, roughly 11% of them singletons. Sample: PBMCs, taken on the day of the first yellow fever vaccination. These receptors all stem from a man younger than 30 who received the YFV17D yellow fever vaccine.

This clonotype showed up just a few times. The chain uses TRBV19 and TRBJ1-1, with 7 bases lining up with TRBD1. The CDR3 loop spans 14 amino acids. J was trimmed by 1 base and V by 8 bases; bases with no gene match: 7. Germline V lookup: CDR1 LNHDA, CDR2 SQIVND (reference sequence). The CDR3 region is CASAQGGWNTEAFF. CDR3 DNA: TGTGCCAGTGCTCAGGGGGGCTGGAACACTGAAGCTTTCTTT.

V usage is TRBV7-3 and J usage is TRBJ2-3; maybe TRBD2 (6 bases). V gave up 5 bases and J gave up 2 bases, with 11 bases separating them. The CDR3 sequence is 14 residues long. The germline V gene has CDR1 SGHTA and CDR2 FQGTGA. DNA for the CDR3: TGTGCCAGCAGCCGGGACTTCATCACAGATACGCAGTATTTT. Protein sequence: CASSRDFITDTQYF.

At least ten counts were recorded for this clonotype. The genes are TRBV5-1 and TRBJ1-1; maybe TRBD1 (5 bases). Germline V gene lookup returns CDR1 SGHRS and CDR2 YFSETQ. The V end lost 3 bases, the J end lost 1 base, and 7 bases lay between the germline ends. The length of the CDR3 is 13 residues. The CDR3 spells CASSWDGNTEAFF. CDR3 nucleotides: TGCGCCAGCAGCTGGGACGGGAACACTGAAGCTTTCTTT. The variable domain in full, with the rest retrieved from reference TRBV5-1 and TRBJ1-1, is KAGVTQTPRYLIKTRGQQVTLSCSPISGHRSVSWYQQTPGQGLQFLFEYFSETQRNKGNFPGRFSGRQFSNSRSEMNVSTLELGDSALYLCASSWDGNTEAFFGQGTRLTVV.

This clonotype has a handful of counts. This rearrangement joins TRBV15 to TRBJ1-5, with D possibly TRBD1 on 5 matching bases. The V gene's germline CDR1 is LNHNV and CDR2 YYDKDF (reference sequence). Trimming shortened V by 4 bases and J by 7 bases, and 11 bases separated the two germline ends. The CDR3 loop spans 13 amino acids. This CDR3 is CATSTWQGQPQHF. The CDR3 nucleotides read TGTGCCACCAGCACGTGGCAGGGCCAGCCCCAGCATTTT.

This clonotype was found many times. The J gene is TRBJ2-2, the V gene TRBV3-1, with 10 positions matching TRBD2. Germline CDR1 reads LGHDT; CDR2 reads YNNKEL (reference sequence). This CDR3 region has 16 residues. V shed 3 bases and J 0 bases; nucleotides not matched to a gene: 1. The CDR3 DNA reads TGTGCCAGCAGCCAGCTAGCGGGGGCGAACACCGGGGAGCTGTTTTTT. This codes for CASSQLAGANTGELFF.

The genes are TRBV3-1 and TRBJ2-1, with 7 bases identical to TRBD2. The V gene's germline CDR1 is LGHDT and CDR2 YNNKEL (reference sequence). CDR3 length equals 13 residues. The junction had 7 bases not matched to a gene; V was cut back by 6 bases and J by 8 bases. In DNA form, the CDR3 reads TGTGCCAGCAGTTATGGACTAGAGGATGAGCAGTTCTTC. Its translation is CASSYGLEDEQFF.

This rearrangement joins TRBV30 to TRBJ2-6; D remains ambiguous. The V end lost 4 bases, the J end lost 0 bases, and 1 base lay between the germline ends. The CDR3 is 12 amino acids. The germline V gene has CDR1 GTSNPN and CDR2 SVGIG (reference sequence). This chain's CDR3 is CAWNSGANVLTF. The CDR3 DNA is TGTGCCTGGAACTCTGGGGCCAACGTCCTGACTTTC.

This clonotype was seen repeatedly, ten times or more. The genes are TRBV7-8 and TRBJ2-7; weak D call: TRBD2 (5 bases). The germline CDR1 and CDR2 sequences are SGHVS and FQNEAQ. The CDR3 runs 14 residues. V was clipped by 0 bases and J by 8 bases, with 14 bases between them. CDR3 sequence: CASSLAEVGRKQYF. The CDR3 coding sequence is TGTGCCAGCAGCTTAGCGGAAGTTGGGAGAAAGCAGTACTTC.

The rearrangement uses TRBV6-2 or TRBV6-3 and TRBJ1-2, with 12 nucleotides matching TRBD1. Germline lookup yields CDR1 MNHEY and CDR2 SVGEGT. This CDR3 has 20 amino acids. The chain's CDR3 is CAASASSVRDRGPYIYGYTF. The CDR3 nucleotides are TGTGCGGCCAGTGCCAGCTCCGTTCGGGACAGGGGGCCATATATCTATGGCTACACCTTC.

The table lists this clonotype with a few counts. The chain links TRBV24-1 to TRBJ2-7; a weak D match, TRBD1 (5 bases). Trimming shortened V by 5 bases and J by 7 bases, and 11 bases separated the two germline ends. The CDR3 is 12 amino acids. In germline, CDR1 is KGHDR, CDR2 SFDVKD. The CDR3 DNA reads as TGTGCCACCAGTGTCGGCAGGGTGGAGCAGTACGTC. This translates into CATSVGRVEQYV.

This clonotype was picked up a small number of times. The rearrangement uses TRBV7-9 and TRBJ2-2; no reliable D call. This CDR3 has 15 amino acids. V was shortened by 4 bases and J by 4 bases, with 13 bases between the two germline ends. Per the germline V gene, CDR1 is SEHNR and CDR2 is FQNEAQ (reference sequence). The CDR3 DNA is TGTGCCAGCAGCTCCAGTCTCCTCCCCACCGGGGAGCTGTTTTTT. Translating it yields CASSSSLLPTGELFF. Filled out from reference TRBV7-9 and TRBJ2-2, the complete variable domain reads DTGVSQNPRHKITKRGQNVTFRCDPISEHNRLYWYRQTLGQGPEFLTYFQNEAQLEKSRLLSDRFSAERPKGSFSTLEIQRTEQGDSAMYLCASSSSLLPTGELFFGEGSRLTVL.

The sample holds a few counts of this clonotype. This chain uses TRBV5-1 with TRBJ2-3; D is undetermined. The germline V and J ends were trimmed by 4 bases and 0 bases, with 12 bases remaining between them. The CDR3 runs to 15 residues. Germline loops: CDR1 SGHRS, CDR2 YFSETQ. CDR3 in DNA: TGCGCCAGCAGCACCCAGACATCTAGCACAGATACGCAGTATTTT. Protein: CASSTQTSSTDTQYF.

The CDR3 DNA is TGTGCCAGCAGCCGGACTAGCGGGGGATACGAGCAGTACTTC. Residues: CASSRTSGGYEQYF. The chain has TRBV12-3 or TRBV12-4 and TRBJ2-7; 13 positions match TRBD2. The CDR3 has 14 amino acids. V shed 6 bases, J shed 4 bases, and the junction held 3 bases outside the gene matches.

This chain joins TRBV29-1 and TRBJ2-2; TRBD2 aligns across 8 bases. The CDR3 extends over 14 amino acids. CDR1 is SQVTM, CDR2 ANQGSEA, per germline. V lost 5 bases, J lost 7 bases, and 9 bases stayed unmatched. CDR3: CSVLGGELYGELFF. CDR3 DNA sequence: TGCAGCGTTCTCGGGGGGGAACTATACGGGGAGCTGTTTTTT.

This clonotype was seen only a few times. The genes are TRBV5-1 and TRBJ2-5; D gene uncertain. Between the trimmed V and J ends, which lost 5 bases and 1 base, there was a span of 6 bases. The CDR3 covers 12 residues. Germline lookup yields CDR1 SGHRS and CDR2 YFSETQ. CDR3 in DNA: TGCGCCAGCAGAGAGTTCCAAGAGACCCAGTACTTC. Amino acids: CASREFQETQYF.

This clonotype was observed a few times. Here the CDR3 DNA reads TGCAGTGCTCCCCCCGGGGGGGGCGGCACAGATACGCAGTATTTT. This encodes CSAPPGGGGTDTQYF. The chain couples TRBV20-1 to TRBJ2-3; 8 positions match TRBD2. V was clipped by 5 bases and J by 1 base; unmatched bases: 8. CDR1 is DFQATT and CDR2 is SNEGSKA in the germline V gene (reference sequence). CDR3 size: 15 residues.

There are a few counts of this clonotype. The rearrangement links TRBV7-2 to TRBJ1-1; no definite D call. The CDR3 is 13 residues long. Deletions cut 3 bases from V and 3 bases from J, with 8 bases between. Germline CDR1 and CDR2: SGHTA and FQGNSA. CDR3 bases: TGTGCCAGCAGCTTTGGGCAGCACACTGAAGCTTTCTTT. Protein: CASSFGQHTEAFF.

CDR3 amino acids: CSGLVLGEQYF. Here the CDR3 DNA reads TGCAGCGGACTCGTACTGGGCGAGCAGTACTTC. The rearrangement uses TRBV29-1 and TRBJ2-7; D is unclear. CDR1 and CDR2 (germline): SQVTM, ANQGSEA. Trimming cost V 7 bases and J 6 bases, with 13 bases left between them. The CDR3 has 11 amino acids.